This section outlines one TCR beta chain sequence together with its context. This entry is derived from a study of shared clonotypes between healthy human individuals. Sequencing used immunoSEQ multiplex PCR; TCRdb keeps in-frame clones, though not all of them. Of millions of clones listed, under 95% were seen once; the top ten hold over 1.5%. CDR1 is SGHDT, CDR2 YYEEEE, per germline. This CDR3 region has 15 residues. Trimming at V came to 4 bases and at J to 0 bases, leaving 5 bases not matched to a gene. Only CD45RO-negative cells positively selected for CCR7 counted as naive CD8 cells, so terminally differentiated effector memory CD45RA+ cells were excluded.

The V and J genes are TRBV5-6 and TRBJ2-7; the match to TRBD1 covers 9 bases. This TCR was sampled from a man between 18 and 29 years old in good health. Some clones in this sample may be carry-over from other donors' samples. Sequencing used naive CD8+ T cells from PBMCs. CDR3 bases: TGTGCCAGCAGCCCGGGACAGGGAAGCTCCTACGAGCAGTACTTC. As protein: CASSPGQGSSYEQYF.